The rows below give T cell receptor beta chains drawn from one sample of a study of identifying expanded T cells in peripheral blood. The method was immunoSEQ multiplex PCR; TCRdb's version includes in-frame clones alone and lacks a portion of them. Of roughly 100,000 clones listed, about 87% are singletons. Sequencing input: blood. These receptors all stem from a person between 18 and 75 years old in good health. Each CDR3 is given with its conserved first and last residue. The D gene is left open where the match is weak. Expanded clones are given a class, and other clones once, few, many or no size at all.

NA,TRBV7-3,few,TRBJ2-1,TGTGCCAGCAGCTTAGGGCAGGGCGGAGAGCAGTTCTTC,CASSLGQGGEQFF
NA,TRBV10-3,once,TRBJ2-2,TGTGCCATCAGTGGGTCAGCCGCGAACACCGGGGAGCTGTTTTTT,CAISGSAANTGELFF
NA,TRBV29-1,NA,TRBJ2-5,TGCAGCGCCGAAGAAGGGGAGACCCAGTACTTC,CSAEEGETQYF
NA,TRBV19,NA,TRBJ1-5,TGTGCCAGTAGTATAGAGGCAGGGGCTCGAAATCAGCCCCAGCATTTT,CASSIEAGARNQPQHF
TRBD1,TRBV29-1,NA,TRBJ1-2,TGCAGCGCCCGGACAGGGGCGAACTATGGCTACACCTTC,CSARTGANYGYTF
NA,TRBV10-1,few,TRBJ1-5,TGCGCCAGCAGTGCCCCCAGGGGCCTAGGATCGACCCAGCATTTT,CASSAPRGLGSTQHF
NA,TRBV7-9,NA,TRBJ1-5,TGTGCCAGCAACTTACAGGGTGGGGATCAGCCCCAGCATTTT,CASNLQGGDQPQHF
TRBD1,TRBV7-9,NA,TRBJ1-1,TGTGCCAGCAGTAACGACAGGGCCCCTGAAGCTTTCTTT,CASSNDRAPEAFF
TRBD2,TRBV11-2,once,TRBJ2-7,TGTGCCAGCAGCTTCTTAGCGGGTTACTCCTACGAGCAGTACTTC,CASSFLAGYSYEQYF
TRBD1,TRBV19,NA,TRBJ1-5,TGTGCCAGTAGTAGAGGGACAGGGCCTAATCAGCCCCAGCATTTT,CASSRGTGPNQPQHF
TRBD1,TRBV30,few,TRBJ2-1,TGTGCCTGGAGTGTTAGGACAGGGGTGAACAATGAGCAGTTCTTC,CAWSVRTGVNNEQFF
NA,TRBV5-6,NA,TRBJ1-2,TGTGCCAGCAGCTTGTGGCATGGGGGTGGCTACACCTTC,CASSLWHGGGYTF
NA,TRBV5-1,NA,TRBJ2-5,TGCGCCAGCAGTTACGGCGGGCAAGAGACCCAGTACTTC,CASSYGGQETQYF
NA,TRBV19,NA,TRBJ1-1,TGTGCCAGTAGTATTGGGGGGGACGCGTACACTGAAGCTTTCTTT,CASSIGGDAYTEAFF
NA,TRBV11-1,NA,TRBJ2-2,TGTGCCAGCGAGGGACTCTTGAACACCGGGGAGCTGTTTTTT,CASEGLLNTGELFF
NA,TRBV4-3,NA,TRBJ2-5,TGCGCCAGCAGCCAAGGGACCCACCGCGCAGGGTTGGCGCAAGAGACCCAGTACTTC,CASSQGTHRAGLAQETQYF
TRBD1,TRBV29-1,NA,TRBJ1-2,TGCAGCGTTGAAGCCGGGACAGGGGGGAATGGCTACACCTTC,CSVEAGTGGNGYTF
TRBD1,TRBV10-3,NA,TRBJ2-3,TGTGCCATCAGTGATCAGGGGGTGAACACAGATACGCAGTATTTT,CAISDQGVNTDTQYF
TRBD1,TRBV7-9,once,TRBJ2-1,TGTGCCAGCAGCTTCGGTTCCGGGACAGAACATGAGCAGTTCTTC,CASSFGSGTEHEQFF
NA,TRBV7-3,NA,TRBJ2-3,TGTGCCAGCAGCCCCGGACAAACCACAGATACGCAGTATTTT,CASSPGQTTDTQYF
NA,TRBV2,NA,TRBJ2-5,TGTGCCAGCAGTGAAGGCAGGGTAGGGGAGACCCAGTACTTC,CASSEGRVGETQYF
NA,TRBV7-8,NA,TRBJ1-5,TGTGCCAGCAGCTTGATGTACATCGATAGCAATCAGCCCCAGCATTTT,CASSLMYIDSNQPQHF
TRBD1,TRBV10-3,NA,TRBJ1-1,TGTGCCACACAAAAGACTCCGGGACAGCTAAACACTGAAGCTTTCTTT,CATQKTPGQLNTEAFF
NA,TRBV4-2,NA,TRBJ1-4,TGTGCCAGCAGCCAAAGGGAGGGGCGGTTGGCAACTAATGAAAAACTGTTTTTT,CASSQREGRLATNEKLFF
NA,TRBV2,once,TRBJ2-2,TGTGCCAGCACACTCGGGGCGAGCACCGGGGAGCTGTTTTTT,CASTLGASTGELFF
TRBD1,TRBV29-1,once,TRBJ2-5,TGCAGCGTTGAAAGGGACAGCCAAGAGACCCAGTACTTC,CSVERDSQETQYF
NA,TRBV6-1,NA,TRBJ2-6,TGTGCCAGCAGTGAGGGGAACTCTGGGGCCAACGTCCTGACTTTC,CASSEGNSGANVLTF
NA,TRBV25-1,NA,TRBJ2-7,TGTGCCAGCAGCTTAAGACCGGGACCATACGAGCAGTACTTC,CASSLRPGPYEQYF
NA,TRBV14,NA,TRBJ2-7,TGTGCCAGCAGCCCGCAGGGGGGGCTAAATTACGAGCAGTACTTC,CASSPQGGLNYEQYF
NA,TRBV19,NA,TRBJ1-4,TGTGCCAGTTCGGAAACAGGGATGGGTGAAAAACTGTTTTTT,CASSETGMGEKLFF
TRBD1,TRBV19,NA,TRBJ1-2,TGTGCCAGTAGTACTCCGGGACAGGGGGCCTATGGCTACACCTTC,CASSTPGQGAYGYTF
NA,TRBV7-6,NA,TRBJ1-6,TGTGCCAGCAGCTTAGAGGTCGGGAATTCACCCCTCCACTTT,CASSLEVGNSPLHF